These 16 T cell receptor beta chains share one sample of origin, sequenced in a study of cytomegalovirus exposure and HLA in healthy donors. Amplification used 60 Vbeta primers and 13 Jbeta primers. Only in-frame clones appear in the TCRdb table, and some are missing; sequencing was by immunoSEQ multiplex PCR. The table records approximately 130,000 clones, around 82% of them present only once. Specimen: PBMCs. The receptor set was obtained from a boy between 10 and 17 years old in good health and CMV-seronegative.

The rearrangement uses TRBV18 and TRBJ1-2, with a possible D match to TRBD1 (6 bases). V lost 2 bases and J 4 bases, leaving 20 bases between the germline ends. Germline CDR1 is KGHSH and CDR2 is LQKENI. The CDR3 is made up of 17 amino acids. The CDR3 sequence: CASSPATGTPTSYGYTF. The CDR3 nucleotides are TGTGCCAGCTCACCAGCGACCGGGACACCTACCTCCTATGGCTACACCTTC. Based on the CDR3 plus reference TRBV18 and TRBJ1-2, the full variable domain is NAGVMQNPRHLVRRRGQEARLRCSPMKGHSHVYWYRQLPEEGLKFMVYLQKENIIDESGMPKERFSAEFPKEGPSILRIQQVVRGDSAAYFCASSPATGTPTSYGYTFGSGTRLTVV.

The V call is TRBV7-3, the J call TRBJ2-1, with TRBD1 matching over 9 bases. CDR3 size: 14 residues. Per germline, CDR1 SGHTA and CDR2 FQGTGA. The V and J ends lost 6 bases and 10 bases, in that order; junction bases with no gene match: 10. CDR3: CASSANRGQGEQFF. The CDR3 DNA follows: TGTGCCAGCAGTGCTAACAGGGGGCAGGGGGAGCAGTTCTTC.

This clone was seen a handful of times. The V and J genes are TRBV6-1 and TRBJ1-2; D might be TRBD1 (5 bases). This CDR3 contains 15 residues. Germline CDR1 and CDR2: MNHNS and SASEGT. V lost 2 bases to trimming and J lost 4 bases, with 14 bases between them. The CDR3 DNA is TGTGCCAGCAGTGAACTGGGTGACAGCTTCTATGGCTACACCTTC. Encoded protein: CASSELGDSFYGYTF.

A few counts support this clone. The CDR3 DNA is TGTGCCAGTAGGACAGGGGGCGGGACCCAGTACTTC. Translated: CASRTGGGTQYF. The chain links TRBV19 to TRBJ2-5; 10 nucleotides align to TRBD1. The CDR3 sequence is 12 residues long. CDR1 and CDR2 (germline): LNHDA, SQIVND (reference sequence). Trimming removed 6 bases from V and 7 bases from J; junction bases left unmatched: 2.

The chain links TRBV14 to TRBJ2-1; TRBD1 is a possible D gene (6 bases). The germline gives CDR1 SGHDN, CDR2 FVKESK. Trimming pared 2 bases from V and 12 bases from J, leaving 23 bases between. CDR3 length equals 16 residues. The CDR3 nucleotides are TGTGCCAGCAGCCAACTCTCTGGACAGTCAACAATGAGGCAGTTCTTC. Its protein is CASSQLSGQSTMRQFF.

This rearrangement joins TRBV30 to TRBJ1-5, with 10 bases fitting TRBD1. Germline V gene lookup returns CDR1 GTSNPN and CDR2 SVGIG (reference sequence). This CDR3 has 15 amino acids. V was clipped by 8 bases and J by 3 bases; unmatched bases: 10. In DNA, the CDR3 is TGTGCCGCCTCAGGGGGACAGGGGCCCAATCAGCCCCAGCATTTT. Its protein is CAASGGQGPNQPQHF.

The genes are TRBV19 and TRBJ2-2; 8 bases map to TRBD2. V lost 3 bases, J lost 1 base, and 1 base stayed unmatched. This CDR3 is built from 15 residues. Germline CDR1 and CDR2: LNHDA and SQIVND (reference sequence). The CDR3 DNA sequence: TGTGCCAGTAGTATCCTAGCGGGGAACACCGGGGAGCTGTTTTTT. Protein product: CASSILAGNTGELFF.

The rearrangement uses TRBV7-2 and TRBJ2-5; D remains ambiguous. Germline CDR1 reads SGHTA; CDR2 reads FQGNSA. This CDR3 is 12 amino acids long. V lost 6 bases and J 4 bases, leaving 9 bases between the germline ends. CDR3 bases: TGTGCCAGCAGTTACATTCGAGAGACCCAGTACTTC. Translation: CASSYIRETQYF.

V gene TRBV11-1 combines with J gene TRBJ1-2; D gene ambiguous. The V end lost 4 bases, the J end lost 6 bases, and 12 bases lay between the germline ends. CDR3 length equals 13 residues. Germline V CDR1 and CDR2: SGHAT, FQDESV (reference sequence). DNA of the CDR3: TGTGCCAGCAGCTCGGGGATATTCAATGGCTACACCTTC. It codes for CASSSGIFNGYTF.

This chain joins TRBV11-3 and TRBJ2-3; 11 nucleotides align to TRBD2. Germline CDR1 is SGHNT and CDR2 is YENEEA. V dropped 2 bases and J dropped 3; count of bases not matched to a gene: 4. The CDR3 covers 16 residues. The CDR3 loop reads CASSLQLAGGTDTQYF. The CDR3 nucleotides read TGTGCCAGCAGCTTACAGCTAGCGGGGGGAACAGATACGCAGTATTTT.

The chain uses TRBV12-5 and TRBJ2-2, with D possibly being TRBD2 (7 bases). The CDR3 consists of 17 residues. Germline-derived CDR1 and CDR2 are LGHNT and FRNRAP. Trimming pared 1 base from V and 3 bases from J, leaving 15 bases between. The CDR3 reads CASGLDLGGADTGELFF. CDR3 DNA sequence: TGTGCTAGTGGTTTGGATTTGGGGGGGGCTGACACCGGGGAGCTGTTTTTT. Complete variable domain (other parts from reference TRBV12-5 and TRBJ2-2): DARVTQTPRHKVTEMGQEVTMRCQPILGHNTVFWYRQTMMQGLELLAYFRNRAPLDDSGMPKDRFSAEMPDATLATLKIQPSEPRDSAVYFCASGLDLGGADTGELFFGEGSRLTVL.

The V and J genes are TRBV11-2 and TRBJ2-2; TRBD2 matches 10 bases. J lost 1 base, V lost 8 bases, and 7 bases had no gene match. From germline, CDR1 is SGHAT and CDR2 FQNNGV. This CDR3 is 16 amino acids long. The chain's CDR3 is CASDPSSGGNTGELFF. Written as DNA, the CDR3 is TGTGCCAGCGACCCATCTAGCGGGGGGAACACCGGGGAGCTGTTTTTT.

In regard to this clone: This same CDR3 is encoded by further DNA sequences in the sample. This rearrangement joins TRBV6-1 to TRBJ2-7; D may be TRBD1 (6 bases). Germline lookup yields CDR1 MNHNS and CDR2 SASEGT. This CDR3 has 13 residues. V was trimmed by 6 bases and J by 3 bases, leaving 12 bases between them. CDR3 loop: CASSPDRDYEQYF. CDR3 coding DNA: TGTGCCAGCAGCCCGGACAGAGACTACGAGCAGTACTTC.

The chain combines TRBV5-4 with TRBJ1-2, with 7 bases matching TRBD1. Trimming removed 0 bases from V and 4 bases from J; junction bases left unmatched: 3. This CDR3 region has 14 residues. Germline V gene lookup returns CDR1 SGHNT and CDR2 YYREEE (reference sequence). The CDR3 here is CASSLGGGGYGYTF. CDR3 sequence (DNA): TGTGCCAGCAGCTTGGGAGGGGGCGGCTATGGCTACACCTTC.

The chain uses TRBV5-1 and TRBJ2-5; 8 nucleotides match TRBD1. This CDR3 is 15 amino acids long. With V trimmed by 3 bases and J by 1 base, 5 bases remained unmatched. CDR1 and CDR2 (germline): SGHRS, YFSETQ. The CDR3 DNA follows: TGCGCCAGCAGCTACCTCACAGGGGGCCAAGAGACCCAGTACTTC. Translated, it gives CASSYLTGGQETQYF. The full variable domain, rest sourced from reference TRBV5-1 and TRBJ2-5, is KAGVTQTPRYLIKTRGQQVTLSCSPISGHRSVSWYQQTPGQGLQFLFEYFSETQRNKGNFPGRFSGRQFSNSRSEMNVSTLELGDSALYLCASSYLTGGQETQYFGPGTRLLVL.

The V call is TRBV30, the J call TRBJ1-6; TRBD1 matches at 7 bases. Trimming at V came to 8 bases and at J to 0 bases, leaving 16 bases not matched to a gene. This CDR3 is built from 18 residues. Germline V lookup: CDR1 GTSNPN, CDR2 SVGIG (reference sequence). CDR3 protein: CALDNRAGGSSYNSPLHF. CDR3 bases: TGTGCCCTGGATAACCGGGCAGGGGGAAGCTCCTATAATTCACCCCTCCACTTT.